The 10 T cell receptor beta chains below all came from one sample that was sequenced in a study of cytomegalovirus exposure and HLA in healthy donors. In the PCR, 60 Vbeta and 13 Jbeta primers were used. Some clones are missing from TCRdb's copy, which holds only in-frame ones; the method was immunoSEQ multiplex PCR. The sample includes around 90,000 clones, roughly 58% of them seen just once. Sequences were obtained from PBMCs. The source is a woman between 25 and 40 years old in good health and CMV-seropositive.

This clone was seen a handful of times. The gene calls are TRBV5-6 and TRBJ1-2; D gene unclear. Trimming removed 1 base from V and 8 bases from J, with 12 bases in between. The length of the CDR3 is 13 residues. Germline CDR1 is SGHDT and CDR2 is YYEEEE. CDR3 DNA: TGTGCCAGCAGCTTGACGGTGGTAGAGGGCTACACCTTC. This gives the protein CASSLTVVEGYTF.

In this sample, this clone turned up a few times. This chain joins TRBV5-1 and TRBJ2-6, with a weak D call TRBD2 (6 bases). V was shortened by 2 bases and J by 2 bases, with 8 bases between the two germline ends. There are 15 residues in the CDR3. CDR1 is SGHRS, CDR2 YFSETQ, per germline. The CDR3 here is CASSFGGAGANVLTF. The DNA of the CDR3 is TGCGCCAGCAGCTTCGGGGGAGCTGGGGCCAACGTCCTGACTTTC.

The chain employs TRBV7-6 and TRBJ1-2; D is unclear. V dropped 5 bases and J dropped 0 bases, with 7 bases sitting between them. CDR1 is SGHVS, CDR2 FNYEAQ, per germline. The CDR3 runs 13 residues. The CDR3 reads CASSNPANYGYTF. The DNA of the CDR3 is TGTGCCAGCAGCAATCCAGCTAACTATGGCTACACCTTC.

The genes are TRBV19 and TRBJ1-5; unclear D gene. The CDR3 totals 13 residues. V was cut by 8 bases and J by 6 bases, with 14 bases left in between. CDR1 is LNHDA and CDR2 is SQIVND in the germline V gene (reference sequence). The CDR3 nucleotides are TGTGCCAGTCGAGACTTACCAAGTCAGCCCCAGCATTTT. Its translation: CASRDLPSQPQHF.

This chain links TRBV29-1 with TRBJ2-1; 9 nucleotides match TRBD2. Germline-derived CDR1 and CDR2 are SQVTM and ANQGSEA. The V segment lost 6 bases and the J segment 6 bases; nucleotides outside the gene matches: 12. The CDR3 spans 15 residues. CDR3 DNA sequence: TGCAGCGTAGCCCTCAGCGGGGGGCCCGGCAATGAGCAGTTCTTC. It translates to CSVALSGGPGNEQFF.

This clone was seen more than once but under ten times. The rearrangement links TRBV6-1 to TRBJ1-2; D uncertain. Per the germline V gene, CDR1 is MNHNS and CDR2 is SASEGT. This CDR3 contains 11 residues. The V gene lost 7 bases and the J gene lost 2 bases, with 5 bases spanning the gap. CDR3: CASNRNYGYTF. The CDR3, as DNA: TGTGCCAGCAATCGGAACTATGGCTACACCTTC.

The chain couples TRBV7-9 to TRBJ2-7, with D possibly being TRBD1 (5 bases). The CDR3 is 12 amino acids. Germline CDR1 and CDR2: SEHNR and FQNEAQ (reference sequence). Trimming took 5 bases from V and 2 from J, leaving 7 bases between them. CDR3 loop: CASSETAYEQYF. CDR3 DNA: TGTGCCAGCAGCGAGACAGCCTACGAGCAGTACTTC. The entire variable domain, with the rest obtained from reference TRBV7-9 and TRBJ2-7, is as follows: DTGVSQNPRHKITKRGQNVTFRCDPISEHNRLYWYRQTLGQGPEFLTYFQNEAQLEKSRLLSDRFSAERPKGSFSTLEIQRTEQGDSAMYLCASSETAYEQYFGPGTRLTVT.

V usage is TRBV7-2 and J usage is TRBJ1-2, with D possibly TRBD1 on 5 matching bases. The germline gives CDR1 SGHTA, CDR2 FQGNSA. The CDR3 contains 14 residues. V was trimmed by 4 bases and J by 6 bases, leaving 15 bases between them. CDR3 region: CASSSYNVQDGYTF. Written as DNA, the CDR3 is TGTGCCAGCAGCTCTTATAATGTACAGGATGGCTACACCTTC.

This clone was recorded a few times. J is TRBJ1-2 and V is TRBV19, with TRBD1 as a possible D gene (6 bases). Germline-derived CDR1 and CDR2 are LNHDA and SQIVND (reference sequence). V was clipped by 2 bases and J by 4 bases, with 8 bases between them. The CDR3 consists of 13 residues. The CDR3 loop is CASSITRGYGYTF. The CDR3 DNA reads as TGTGCCAGTAGTATAACCAGGGGCTATGGCTACACCTTC.

Only a few counts were recorded for this clone. The chain carries TRBV7-9 and TRBJ1-4; D is possibly TRBD1 (6 bases). Trimming removed 5 bases at V and 1 base at J, with 11 bases between. CDR3 size: 15 residues. CDR1 is SEHNR and CDR2 is FQNEAQ in the germline V gene (reference sequence). As DNA, the CDR3 is TGTGCCAGCAGCCAGAGGGGGGGAACTAATGAAAAACTGTTTTTT. As protein: CASSQRGGTNEKLFF.